Following are 13 T cell receptor beta chains from one sample sequenced in a study of T cells after yellow fever vaccination. Each CDR3 protein is one row after TCRdb ran MiXCR on the 5' RACE reads. The table lists fewer than 35,000 distinct CDR3 sequences, more than 9% of them singletons. The sample consisted of PBMCs, either bulk or a sorted T-cell subset (CD4+, CD8+, memory, or dextramer-sorted; not recorded which), taken less than 16 days after the first yellow fever vaccination. These receptors all stem from a man between 18 and 35 years old who received the YFV17D yellow fever vaccine.

This clonotype showed up many times. This sequence joins TRBV19 and TRBJ1-5; D gene ambiguous. Trimming cost V 3 bases and J 6 bases, with 6 bases left between them. Germline-derived CDR1 and CDR2 are LNHDA and SQIVND (reference sequence). The CDR3 is 12 residues long. This CDR3 reads CASSIRSQPQHF. The CDR3 DNA is TGTGCCAGTAGTATTAGGTCTCAGCCCCAGCATTTT.

This CDR3 is CASSLVAGGEQFF. The CDR3 DNA reads as TGTGCCAGCAGTTTAGTAGCGGGGGGCGAGCAGTTCTTC. This chain links TRBV27 with TRBJ2-1; 10 nucleotides line up with TRBD2. The CDR3 loop spans 13 amino acids. Germline CDR1 reads MNHEY; CDR2 reads SMNVEV (reference sequence). J was trimmed by 10 bases and V by 2 bases; bases with no gene match: 2.

This clonotype was seen many times. The V and J genes are TRBV27 and TRBJ1-5, with 8 bases matching TRBD1. Germline V gene lookup returns CDR1 MNHEY and CDR2 SMNVEV (reference sequence). V shed 4 bases and J 3 bases; nucleotides not matched to a gene: 8. The CDR3 extends over 16 amino acids. The DNA of the CDR3 is TGTGCCAGCAGTTCTTCAGGGGGCGGTAACAATCAGCCCCAGCATTTT. Translation gives CASSSSGGGNNQPQHF.

This clonotype was detected ten times or more. The genes are TRBV24-1 and TRBJ1-2; 7 bases are a match to TRBD1. Trimming removed 5 bases from V and 4 bases from J; junction bases left unmatched: 3. Germline V lookup: CDR1 KGHDR, CDR2 SFDVKD. CDR3 size: 13 residues. CDR3 sequence (DNA): TGTGCCACCAGTGCTTGGGACAGCTATGGCTACACCTTC. Protein product: CATSAWDSYGYTF.

This clonotype showed up just a few times. The chain combines TRBV3-1 with TRBJ2-7; D is unclear. The CDR3 runs to 15 residues. CDR1 is LGHDT and CDR2 is YNNKEL in the germline V gene (reference sequence). The V end was cut by 1 base, the J end by 5 bases, with 15 bases between. The CDR3 nucleotides read TGTGCCAGCAGCCAAGGGCCAACTCAAGCCCACGAGCAGTACGTC. Translating it yields CASSQGPTQAHEQYV.

In its sample, this clonotype was seen many times. The chain links TRBV20-1 to TRBJ2-2; D is tentatively TRBD1 or TRBD2 (6 bases each). CDR1 DFQATT and CDR2 SNEGSKA come from the germline V gene (reference sequence). This CDR3 is 17 amino acids long. CDR3 amino acids: CRKSLGGKSGSGGELFF. The CDR3 DNA is TGCAGGAAATCTTTGGGGGGCAAATCGGGCTCCGGCGGGGAGCTGTTTTTT.

There are many counts of this clonotype. The chain joins TRBV12-3 or TRBV12-4 to TRBJ2-3; 7 bases agree with TRBD1. CDR3 length: 12 amino acids. V was clipped by 6 bases and J by 7 bases; unmatched bases: 4. CDR3 DNA: TGTGCCAGCAGCCCGACAGGGAATACGCAGTATTTT. Its protein is CASSPTGNTQYF.

This clonotype came up many times. This rearrangement joins TRBV6-4 to TRBJ2-3; D perhaps matches TRBD1 (6 bases). V was shortened by 3 bases and J by 3 bases, with 13 bases between the two germline ends. The CDR3 has 15 amino acids. The germline gives CDR1 MRHNA, CDR2 SNTAGT. For the CDR3, the DNA is TGTGCCAGCAGTGAAACCAGGGGTGGGACAGATACGCAGTATTTT. The encoded protein is CASSETRGGTDTQYF.

As regards this clonotype: Given a much more abundant clone one base away, this may be a read error. J is TRBJ1-3 and V is TRBV7-2, with 11 bases that match TRBD1. The CDR3 runs to 13 residues. Germline CDR1 reads SGHTA; CDR2 reads FQGNSA. In DNA, the CDR3 is TGTGCCATCAGCTTTGGGACAGGGGGGACCATATATTTT. It is translated as CAISFGTGGTIYF. Looking up the rest from reference TRBV7-2 and TRBJ1-3 gives the full variable domain: GAGVSQSPSNKVTEKGKDVELRCDPISGHTALYWYRQSLGQGLEFLIYFQGNSAPDKSGLPSDRFSAERTGGSVSTLTIQRTQQEDSAVYLCAISFGTGGTIYFGEGSWLTVV.

This clonotype turned up a few times. The V and J genes are TRBV6-2 or TRBV6-3 and TRBJ1-5; 8 nucleotides match TRBD1. V gave up 2 bases and J gave up 4 bases; unmatched junction bases: 16. CDR3 length: 19 amino acids. The V gene's germline CDR1 is MNHEY and CDR2 SVGEGT. This CDR3 reads CASSYPNILRDRPNQPQHF. The CDR3 DNA follows: TGTGCCAGCAGTTACCCCAATATCCTCCGGGACAGGCCTAATCAGCCCCAGCATTTT.

This clonotype was counted ten times or more. The chain joins TRBV12-3 or TRBV12-4 to TRBJ1-2; D gene uncertain. This CDR3 spans 13 amino acids. Deletions cut 3 bases from V and 4 bases from J, with 9 bases between. The DNA of the CDR3 is TGTGCCAGCAGTTTGAGCTATTCCTATGGCTACACCTTC. It encodes CASSLSYSYGYTF.

Ten or more counts support this clonotype. The chain employs TRBV7-9 and TRBJ1-1; D might be TRBD1 (5 bases). CDR3 length: 13 residues. In germline, CDR1 is SEHNR, CDR2 FQNEAQ (reference sequence). With 5 bases removed from V and 5 bases from J, the gap between germline ends came to 12 bases. The DNA of the CDR3 is TGTGCCAGCAGCGGGGGGGGAAGAACTGAAGCTTTCTTT. Amino acid sequence: CASSGGGRTEAFF.

Many counts were recorded for this clonotype. This chain links TRBV6-1 with TRBJ1-1; possibly TRBD1 for D (6 bases). This CDR3 comprises 12 residues. Germline CDR1 reads MNHNS; CDR2 reads SASEGT. V was pared by 4 bases and J by 5 bases, with 8 bases between. The CDR3 loop is CASSGQVTEAFF. In DNA form, the CDR3 reads TGTGCCAGCAGTGGACAGGTAACTGAAGCTTTCTTT.